Included here is one TCR beta chain sequence, with context. Its antigen is unknown. This sample is drawn from a study of cytomegalovirus exposure and HLA in healthy donors. In the study overall: A data release that came early held 80 million or so unique TCRs from HLA-typed donors.

The PCR had 60 Vbeta and 13 Jbeta primers. Original data processing: There were around 80 million unique TCR beta chains by a later count, and around 10 million of them were shared. This table comes from immunoSEQ multiplex PCR, and its TCRdb copy is limited to in-frame clones, with some not included. That table is the source of V, J and clone size, and D and trimming were worked out from the DNA. This sample carries about 160,000 clones, about 83% of them seen once, and the ten largest clones take 0.85% to 1%. Points from the study as a whole: Information on immune exposure was restricted to one variable (CMV serostatus). Further analysis, carried out later, found HLA-associated TCR beta chains more clonally expanded than equally common other chains.

The material sequenced was PBMCs. The origin of this receptor is a woman aged 25 to 39 in good health and CMV-seronegative.

As DNA, the CDR3 is TGTGCCAGCAGTATTGCTCGACAGGCTTTTTACAATGAGCAGTTCTTC. Translation: CASSIARQAFYNEQFF. This chain links TRBV27 with TRBJ2-1; TRBD1 is a possible D gene (6 bases). This CDR3 has 16 amino acids. Germline V lookup: CDR1 MNHEY, CDR2 SMNVEV (reference sequence). V was trimmed by 5 bases and J by 4 bases, leaving 18 bases between them.